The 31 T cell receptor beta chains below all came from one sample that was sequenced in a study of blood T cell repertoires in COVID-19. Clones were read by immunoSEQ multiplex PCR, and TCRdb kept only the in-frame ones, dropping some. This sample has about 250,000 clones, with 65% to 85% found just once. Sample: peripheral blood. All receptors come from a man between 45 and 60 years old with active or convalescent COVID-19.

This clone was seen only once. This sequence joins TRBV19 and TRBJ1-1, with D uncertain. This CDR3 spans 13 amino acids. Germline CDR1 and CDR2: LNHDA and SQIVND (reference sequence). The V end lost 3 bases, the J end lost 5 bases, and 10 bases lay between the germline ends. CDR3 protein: CASSIKRGTEAFF. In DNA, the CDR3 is TGTGCCAGTAGTATTAAGAGAGGGACTGAAGCTTTCTTT.

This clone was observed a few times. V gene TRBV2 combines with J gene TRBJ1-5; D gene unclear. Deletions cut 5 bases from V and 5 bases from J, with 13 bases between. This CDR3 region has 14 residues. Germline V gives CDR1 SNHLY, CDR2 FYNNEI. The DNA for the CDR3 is TGTGCCAGCAGTCCCCTCCGGGAGGATCAGCCCCAGCATTTT. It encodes CASSPLREDQPQHF.

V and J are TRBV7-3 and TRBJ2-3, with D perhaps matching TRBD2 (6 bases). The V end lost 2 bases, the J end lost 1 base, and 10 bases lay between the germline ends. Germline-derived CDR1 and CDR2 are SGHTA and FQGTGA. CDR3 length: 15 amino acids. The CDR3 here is CASSLSWGGTDTQYF. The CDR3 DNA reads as TGTGCCAGCAGCTTATCGTGGGGGGGCACAGATACGCAGTATTTT.

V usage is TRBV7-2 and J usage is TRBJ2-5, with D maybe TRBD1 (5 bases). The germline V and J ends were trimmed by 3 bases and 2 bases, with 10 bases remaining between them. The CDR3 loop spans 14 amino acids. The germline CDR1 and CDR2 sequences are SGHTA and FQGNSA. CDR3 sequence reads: CASSLGRQQETQYF. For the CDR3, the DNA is TGTGCCAGCAGCTTGGGAAGACAGCAAGAGACCCAGTACTTC.

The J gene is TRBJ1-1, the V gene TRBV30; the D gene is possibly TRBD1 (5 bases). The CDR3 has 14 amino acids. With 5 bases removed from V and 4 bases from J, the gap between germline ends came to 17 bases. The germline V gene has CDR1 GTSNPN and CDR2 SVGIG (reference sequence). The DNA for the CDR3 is TGTGCCTGGTTAAGATCGGCAGGGTCCACTGAAGCTTTCTTT. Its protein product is CAWLRSAGSTEAFF.

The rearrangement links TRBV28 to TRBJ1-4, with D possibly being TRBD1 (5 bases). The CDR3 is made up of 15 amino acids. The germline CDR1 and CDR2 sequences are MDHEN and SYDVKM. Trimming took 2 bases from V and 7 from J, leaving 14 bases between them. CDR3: CASSLAGEVGEKLFF. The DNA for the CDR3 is TGTGCCAGCAGTTTAGCGGGGGAAGTTGGTGAAAAACTGTTTTTT.

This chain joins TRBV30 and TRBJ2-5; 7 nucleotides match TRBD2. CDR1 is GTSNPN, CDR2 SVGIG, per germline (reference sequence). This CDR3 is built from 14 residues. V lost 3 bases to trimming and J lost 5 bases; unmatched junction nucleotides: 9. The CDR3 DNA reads TGTGCCTGGAGCCTCGGGGGGTTAGGGGAGACCCAGTACTTC. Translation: CAWSLGGLGETQYF.

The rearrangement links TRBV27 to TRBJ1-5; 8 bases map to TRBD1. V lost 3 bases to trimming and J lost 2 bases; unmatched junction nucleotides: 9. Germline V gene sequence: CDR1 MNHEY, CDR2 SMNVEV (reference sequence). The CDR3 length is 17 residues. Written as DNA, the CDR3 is TGTGCCAGCAGTTTGAGGCCACCGGGACAGGGCAATCAGCCCCAGCATTTT. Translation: CASSLRPPGQGNQPQHF.

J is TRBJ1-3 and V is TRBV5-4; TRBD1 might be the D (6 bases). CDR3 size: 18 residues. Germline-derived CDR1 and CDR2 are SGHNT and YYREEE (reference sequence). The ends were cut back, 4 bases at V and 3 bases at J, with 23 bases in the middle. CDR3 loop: CASSPGRVVGGRGNTIYF. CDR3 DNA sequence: TGTGCCAGCAGCCCCGGTCGGGTCGTCGGGGGGCGTGGAAACACCATATATTTT.

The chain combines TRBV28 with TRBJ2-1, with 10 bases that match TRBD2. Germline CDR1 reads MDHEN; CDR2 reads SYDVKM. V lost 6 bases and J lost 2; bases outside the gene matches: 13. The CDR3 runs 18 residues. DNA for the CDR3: TGTGCCAGCAGCCCGGGGAGAGCGGGGGGGCTGCCCTACAATGAGCAGTTCTTC. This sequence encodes CASSPGRAGGLPYNEQFF.

The CDR3 DNA reads as TGTGCCAGTAGTATGCAGGGGAGCTCCTACGAGCAGTACTTC. Translated, it gives CASSMQGSSYEQYF. The chain links TRBV19 to TRBJ2-7, with D maybe TRBD1 (6 bases). Germline V gives CDR1 LNHDA, CDR2 SQIVND (reference sequence). V lost 3 bases and J 0 bases, leaving 9 bases between the germline ends. The CDR3 sequence is 14 residues long.

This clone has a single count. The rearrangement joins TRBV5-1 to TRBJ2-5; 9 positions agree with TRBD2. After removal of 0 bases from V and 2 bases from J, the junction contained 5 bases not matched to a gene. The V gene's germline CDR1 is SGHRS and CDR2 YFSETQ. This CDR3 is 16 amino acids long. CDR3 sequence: CASSLVAGAVQETQYF. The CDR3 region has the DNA TGCGCCAGCAGCTTGGTAGCGGGGGCCGTACAAGAGACCCAGTACTTC. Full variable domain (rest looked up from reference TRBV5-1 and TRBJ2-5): KAGVTQTPRYLIKTRGQQVTLSCSPISGHRSVSWYQQTPGQGLQFLFEYFSETQRNKGNFPGRFSGRQFSNSRSEMNVSTLELGDSALYLCASSLVAGAVQETQYFGPGTRLLVL.

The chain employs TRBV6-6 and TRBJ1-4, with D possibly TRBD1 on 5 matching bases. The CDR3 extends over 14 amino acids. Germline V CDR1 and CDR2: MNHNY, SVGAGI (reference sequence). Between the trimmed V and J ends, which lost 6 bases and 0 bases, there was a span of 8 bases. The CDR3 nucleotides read TGTGCCAGCAGCGACAGCACAACTAATGAAAAACTGTTTTTT. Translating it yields CASSDSTTNEKLFF.

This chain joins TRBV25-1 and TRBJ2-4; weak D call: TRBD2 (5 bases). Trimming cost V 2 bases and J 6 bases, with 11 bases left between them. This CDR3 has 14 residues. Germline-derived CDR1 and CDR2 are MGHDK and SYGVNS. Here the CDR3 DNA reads TGTGCCAGCAGTGAAATGCGGGCGTCAAACATTCAGTACTTC. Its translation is CASSEMRASNIQYF.

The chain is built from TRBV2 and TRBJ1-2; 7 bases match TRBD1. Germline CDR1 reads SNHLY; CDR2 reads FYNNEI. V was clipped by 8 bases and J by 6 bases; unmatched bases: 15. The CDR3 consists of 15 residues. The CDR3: CASPPRGARNNGYTF. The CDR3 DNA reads TGTGCCAGCCCACCCAGGGGGGCGCGGAATAATGGCTACACCTTC.

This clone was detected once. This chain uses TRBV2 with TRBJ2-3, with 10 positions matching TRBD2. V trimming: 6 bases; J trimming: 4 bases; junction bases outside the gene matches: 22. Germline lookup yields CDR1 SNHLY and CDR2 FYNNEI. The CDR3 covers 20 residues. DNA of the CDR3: TGTGCCAGCAGAACTCCAGCTAGCGGGGGAGATATTTATTCGGCAGATACGCAGTATTTT. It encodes CASRTPASGGDIYSADTQYF.

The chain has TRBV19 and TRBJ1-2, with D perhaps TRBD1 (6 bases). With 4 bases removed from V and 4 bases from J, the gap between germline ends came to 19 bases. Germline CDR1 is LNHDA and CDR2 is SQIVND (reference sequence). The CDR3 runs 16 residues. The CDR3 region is CASSKGRGWTGYGYTF. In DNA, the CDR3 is TGTGCCAGTAGTAAGGGCAGGGGATGGACTGGCTATGGCTACACCTTC.

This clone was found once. The CDR3 DNA reads as TGTGCCAGCAGTGAATTGGACGGGGGATCCAAAAACATTCAGTACTTC. As protein: CASSELDGGSKNIQYF. V and J are TRBV25-1 and TRBJ2-4; TRBD2 is a possible D gene (6 bases). Trimming left V 1 base short and J 2 bases short, with 12 bases between. The CDR3 covers 16 residues. Germline values: CDR1 MGHDK, CDR2 SYGVNS.

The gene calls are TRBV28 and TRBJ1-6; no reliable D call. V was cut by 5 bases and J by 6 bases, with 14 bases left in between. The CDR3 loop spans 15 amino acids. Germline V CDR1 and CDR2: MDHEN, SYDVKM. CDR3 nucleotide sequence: TGTGCCAGCAGTGGAGGCGGGCGGGTTAATTCACCCCTCCACTTT. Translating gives CASSGGGRVNSPLHF.

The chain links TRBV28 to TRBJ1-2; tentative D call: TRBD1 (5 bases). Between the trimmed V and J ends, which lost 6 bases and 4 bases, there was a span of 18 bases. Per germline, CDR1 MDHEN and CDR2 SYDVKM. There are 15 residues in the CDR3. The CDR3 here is CASRDNLGEGYGYTF. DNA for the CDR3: TGTGCCAGCAGGGATAATCTAGGGGAGGGCTATGGCTACACCTTC.

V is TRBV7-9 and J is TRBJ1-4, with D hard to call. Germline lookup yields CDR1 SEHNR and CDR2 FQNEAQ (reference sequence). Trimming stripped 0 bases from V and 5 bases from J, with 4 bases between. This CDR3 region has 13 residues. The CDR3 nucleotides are TGTGCCAGCAGCTTAGCCGGGAATGAAAAACTGTTTTTT. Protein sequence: CASSLAGNEKLFF.

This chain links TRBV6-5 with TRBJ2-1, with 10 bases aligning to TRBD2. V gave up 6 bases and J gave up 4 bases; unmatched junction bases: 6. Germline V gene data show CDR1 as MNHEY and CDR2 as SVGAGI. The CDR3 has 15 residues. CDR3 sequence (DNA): TGTGCCAGCAGCGACCTAGCGGGGGTGTACAATGAGCAGTTCTTC. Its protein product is CASSDLAGVYNEQFF.

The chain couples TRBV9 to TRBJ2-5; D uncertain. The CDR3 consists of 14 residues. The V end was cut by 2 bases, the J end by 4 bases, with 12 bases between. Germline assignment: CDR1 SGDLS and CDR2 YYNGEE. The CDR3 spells CASSVPGTAETQYF. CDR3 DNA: TGTGCCAGCAGCGTCCCAGGAACCGCAGAGACCCAGTACTTC.

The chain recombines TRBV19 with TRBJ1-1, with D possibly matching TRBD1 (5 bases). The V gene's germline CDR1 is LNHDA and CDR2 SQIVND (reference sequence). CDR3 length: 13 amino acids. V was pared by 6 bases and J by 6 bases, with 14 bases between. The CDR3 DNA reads TGTGCCAGTAGGGACACCCCTATTTCTGAAGCTTTCTTT. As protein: CASRDTPISEAFF.

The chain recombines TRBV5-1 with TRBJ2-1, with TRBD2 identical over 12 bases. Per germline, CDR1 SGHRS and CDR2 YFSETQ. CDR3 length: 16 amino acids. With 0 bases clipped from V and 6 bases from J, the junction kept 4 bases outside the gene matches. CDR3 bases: TGCGCCAGCAGCTTGGCCCCTAGCGGGGGGGCCAATGAGCAGTTCTTC. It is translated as CASSLAPSGGANEQFF.

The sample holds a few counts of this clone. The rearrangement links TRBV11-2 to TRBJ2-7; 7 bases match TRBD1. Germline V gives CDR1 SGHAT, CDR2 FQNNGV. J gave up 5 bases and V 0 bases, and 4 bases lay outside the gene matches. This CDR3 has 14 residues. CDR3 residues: CASSLERQGHEQYF. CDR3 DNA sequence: TGTGCCAGCAGCTTAGAGAGACAGGGCCACGAGCAGTACTTC.

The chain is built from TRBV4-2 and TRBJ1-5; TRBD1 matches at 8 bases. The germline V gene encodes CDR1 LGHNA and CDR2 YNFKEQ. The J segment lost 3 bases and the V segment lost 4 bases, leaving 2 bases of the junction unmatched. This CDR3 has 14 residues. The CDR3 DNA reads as TGTGCCAGCAGCCCGGACAGGGTCAATCAGCCCCAGCATTTT. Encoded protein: CASSPDRVNQPQHF.

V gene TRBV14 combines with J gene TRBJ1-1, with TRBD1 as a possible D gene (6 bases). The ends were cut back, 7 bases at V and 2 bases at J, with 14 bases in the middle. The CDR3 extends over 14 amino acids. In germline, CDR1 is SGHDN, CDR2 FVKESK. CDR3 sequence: CASIKVDRNTEAFF. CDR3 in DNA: TGTGCCAGCATTAAAGTGGACAGAAACACTGAAGCTTTCTTT.

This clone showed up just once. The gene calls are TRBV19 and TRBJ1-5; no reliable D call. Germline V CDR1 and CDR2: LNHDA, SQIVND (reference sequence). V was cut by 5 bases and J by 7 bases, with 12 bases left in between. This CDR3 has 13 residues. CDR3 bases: TGTGCCAGTAGTTTAGGCAGATCCCAGCCCCAGCATTTT. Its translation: CASSLGRSQPQHF.

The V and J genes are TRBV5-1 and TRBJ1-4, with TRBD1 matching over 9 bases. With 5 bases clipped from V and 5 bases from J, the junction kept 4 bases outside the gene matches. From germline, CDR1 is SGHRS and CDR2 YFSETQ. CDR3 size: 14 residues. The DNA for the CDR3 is TGCGCCAGCAGAGACGGGACAGGGAATGAAAAACTGTTTTTT. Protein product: CASRDGTGNEKLFF.

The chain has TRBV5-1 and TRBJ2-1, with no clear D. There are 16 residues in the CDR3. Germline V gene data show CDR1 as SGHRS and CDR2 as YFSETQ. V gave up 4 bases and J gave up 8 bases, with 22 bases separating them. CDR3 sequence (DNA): TGCGCCAGCAGCCCGGCAGCAGCGTCAGTTGTTTATGAGCAGTTCTTC. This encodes CASSPAAASVVYEQFF.